A selection of T cell receptor beta chains follows, all from one sample in a study of OX40 agonist ivuxolimab in advanced cancers. Produced via immunoSEQ multiplex PCR; TCRdb's table is partial and in-frame only. Of about 58,000 clones in the sample, 81% are singletons; the top ten hold over 0.7%. Sample: CD4+ or CD8+ T cells sorted from blood, taken in a trial of the OX40 agonist ivuxolimab. The receptors come from an adult with an advanced solid tumor such as melanoma, head and neck, liver or kidney cancer. Both conserved end residues are part of each CDR3. The order of the fields is CDR3 DNA, CDR3 protein, D gene, V gene, J gene, clone size. D genes are given only for firm matches. Clone size is shown for a subset of rows, as once, few, many or a class of expanded clone.

CDR3 DNA: TGTGCCAGCAGCATCACGAGGGTTTCCACTGAAGCTTTCTTT; CDR3 protein: CASSITRVSTEAFF; D gene: .; V gene: TRBV11-3; J gene: TRBJ1-1; clone size: .
CDR3 DNA: TGCGCCAGCAGTGAACAGGGGGGCCCCCAGCATTTT; CDR3 protein: CASSEQGGPQHF; D gene: TRBD1; V gene: TRBV10-1; J gene: TRBJ1-5; clone size: .
CDR3 DNA: TGTGCCAGCAGCCAAGGGTACTCTGGAAACACCATATATTTT; CDR3 protein: CASSQGYSGNTIYF; D gene: .; V gene: TRBV14; J gene: TRBJ1-3; clone size: .
CDR3 DNA: TGTGCCAGCATCACTGTGGGGATTGGAAACACCATATATTTT; CDR3 protein: CASITVGIGNTIYF; D gene: .; V gene: TRBV7-9; J gene: TRBJ1-3; clone size: few
CDR3 DNA: TGCAGCGTGCAGGGGGCGAGGATGGACACTGAAGCTTTCTTT; CDR3 protein: CSVQGARMDTEAFF; D gene: TRBD1; V gene: TRBV29-1; J gene: TRBJ1-1; clone size: .
CDR3 DNA: TGTGCCAGAAGCTTAGTGGACAGGGGTTTCGAGGGCTACACCTTC; CDR3 protein: CARSLVDRGFEGYTF; D gene: .; V gene: TRBV7-5; J gene: TRBJ1-2; clone size: .
CDR3 DNA: TGTGCCAGCAAGTGGGACAGTAATTCACCCCTCCACTTT; CDR3 protein: CASKWDSNSPLHF; D gene: TRBD1; V gene: TRBV2; J gene: TRBJ1-6; clone size: once
CDR3 DNA: TGCGCCAGCAGCCAAGCCCTGGCAGGGGGGGGCTCTGGGGCCAACGTCCTGACTTTC; CDR3 protein: CASSQALAGGGSGANVLTF; D gene: .; V gene: TRBV4-1; J gene: TRBJ2-6; clone size: .
CDR3 DNA: TGCGCCAGCAGTGACGCGAGTCGGGAAGGGACATACGAGCAGTACTTC; CDR3 protein: CASSDASREGTYEQYF; D gene: .; V gene: TRBV10-2; J gene: TRBJ2-7; clone size: once
CDR3 DNA: TGCGCCAGCAGCCCGGGGGACAGGGGCTGGGAGCAGTACTTC; CDR3 protein: CASSPGDRGWEQYF; D gene: TRBD1; V gene: TRBV5-1; J gene: TRBJ2-7; clone size: .
CDR3 DNA: TGTGCCAGCAGCTTGGGGGAGCGGGGGCCTGGGGAGACCCAGTACTTC; CDR3 protein: CASSLGERGPGETQYF; D gene: TRBD2; V gene: TRBV5-4; J gene: TRBJ2-5; clone size: .
CDR3 DNA: TGTGCCAGCAGCAAAGACTACGAGCAGTACTTC; CDR3 protein: CASSKDYEQYF; D gene: .; V gene: TRBV21-1; J gene: TRBJ2-7; clone size: .
CDR3 DNA: TGCGCCACCACACAGGAACATAGCAATCAGCCCCAGCATTTT; CDR3 protein: CATTQEHSNQPQHF; D gene: .; V gene: TRBV10-1; J gene: TRBJ1-5; clone size: .
CDR3 DNA: TGTGCCAGCAGCCCGGCTAACACTGAAGCTTTCTTT; CDR3 protein: CASSPANTEAFF; D gene: .; V gene: TRBV5-4; J gene: TRBJ1-1; clone size: .
CDR3 DNA: TGTGCCAGCAGCTACGGACAGTTTCCACCCCTCCACTTT; CDR3 protein: CASSYGQFPPLHF; D gene: .; V gene: TRBV13; J gene: TRBJ1-6; clone size: .
CDR3 DNA: TGTGCCAGCAGATTCAACCTCCGGGACAAGGGAGCTTTCTTT; CDR3 protein: CASRFNLRDKGAFF; D gene: .; V gene: TRBV2; J gene: TRBJ1-1; clone size: .
CDR3 DNA: TGTGCCAGCAGTTTTGGGCAGGTCTCCTACGAGCAGTACTTC; CDR3 protein: CASSFGQVSYEQYF; D gene: .; V gene: TRBV28; J gene: TRBJ2-7; clone size: .
CDR3 DNA: TGTGCCAGCAACATACAGGGGTTCTCCTACGAGCAGTACTTC; CDR3 protein: CASNIQGFSYEQYF; D gene: TRBD1; V gene: TRBV6-6; J gene: TRBJ2-7; clone size: medium-sized
CDR3 DNA: TGTGCCAGCAGCTTACGCTCAGATACGCAGTATTTT; CDR3 protein: CASSLRSDTQYF; D gene: .; V gene: TRBV7-9; J gene: TRBJ2-3; clone size: .
CDR3 DNA: TGTGCCAGCAGCGAGGGACCGGATAATTCACCCCTCCACTTT; CDR3 protein: CASSEGPDNSPLHF; D gene: .; V gene: TRBV9; J gene: TRBJ1-6; clone size: once
CDR3 DNA: TGTGCCAGCAGTCGGACTAGCGGGGGGCCTCATGAGCAGTTCTTC; CDR3 protein: CASSRTSGGPHEQFF; D gene: TRBD2; V gene: TRBV28; J gene: TRBJ2-1; clone size: .
CDR3 DNA: TGTGCCAGCACCCAACGGTGGGACAGGGGGGATGAAAAACTGTTTTTT; CDR3 protein: CASTQRWDRGDEKLFF; D gene: TRBD1; V gene: TRBV7-2; J gene: TRBJ1-4; clone size: .
CDR3 DNA: TGTGCCAGCAGCCGAAGACAGGGGGATAACACCTTC; CDR3 protein: CASSRRQGDNTF; D gene: TRBD1; V gene: TRBV7-8; J gene: TRBJ1-2; clone size: .
CDR3 DNA: TGTGCTAGTTCAGAGAGCGGGGGGGGAACCTACGAGCAGTACTTC; CDR3 protein: CASSESGGGTYEQYF; D gene: TRBD2; V gene: TRBV12-5; J gene: TRBJ2-7; clone size: .
CDR3 DNA: TGTGCCAGCAGTTTATCCTGGGGACAGCCCCAGCATTTT; CDR3 protein: CASSLSWGQPQHF; D gene: .; V gene: TRBV27; J gene: TRBJ1-5; clone size: .
CDR3 DNA: TGTGCCAGCAGCCTTATTCGGGACACACTAGGCTACACCTTC; CDR3 protein: CASSLIRDTLGYTF; D gene: .; V gene: TRBV7-9; J gene: TRBJ1-2; clone size: .
CDR3 DNA: TGTGCCAGTAGTATAAGGGGACAGGGGAACACTGAAGCTTTCTTT; CDR3 protein: CASSIRGQGNTEAFF; D gene: TRBD1; V gene: TRBV19; J gene: TRBJ1-1; clone size: once
CDR3 DNA: TGTGCCAGCAGAAAAAGGGACATCGGACTCCACTTT; CDR3 protein: CASRKRDIGLHF; D gene: .; V gene: TRBV6-1; J gene: TRBJ1-6; clone size: .
CDR3 DNA: TGTGCCAGCAGACCGACTGGGCACAATGAGCAGTTCTTC; CDR3 protein: CASRPTGHNEQFF; D gene: .; V gene: TRBV7-9; J gene: TRBJ2-1; clone size: .